This is a list of T cell receptor beta chains from one sample in a study of T-cell reconstitution after alpha-beta-depleted transplantation in children. TCRdb passed the PCR reads through MiXCR, listing each CDR3 protein once. The sample includes 330,000 or so distinct CDR3 sequences, about a tenth of them seen just once. The sample in question was PBMCs from the stem cell graft donor, obtained from the stem cell graft. The source is a human donor who donated a stem cell graft to a child with acute lymphoblastic leukemia. The CDR3 runs from the conserved cysteine through the conserved F or W. D genes are given only for firm matches. Clone size is shown for a subset of rows, as once, few, many or a class of expanded clone.

abundance: few; j_gene: TRBJ1-2; v_gene: TRBV18; d_gene: -; CDR3aa: CASSPPTASYGYTF; CDR3nt: TGTGCCAGCTCACCACCGACAGCCTCCTATGGCTACACCTTC
abundance: -; j_gene: TRBJ1-2; v_gene: TRBV6-4; d_gene: TRBD1; CDR3aa: CASSEGTGGTSGYGYTF; CDR3nt: TGTGCCAGCAGTGAGGGTACAGGGGGTACGTCTGGGTATGGCTACACCTTC
abundance: -; j_gene: TRBJ2-4; v_gene: TRBV4-1; d_gene: -; CDR3aa: CASSQGAAKGLAKNIQYF; CDR3nt: TGCGCCAGCAGCCAAGGGGCCGCAAAGGGACTAGCCAAAAACATTCAGTACTTC
abundance: -; j_gene: TRBJ2-2; v_gene: TRBV12-3/TRBV12-4; d_gene: -; CDR3aa: CASRGHGSLTGELFF; CDR3nt: TGTGCCAGCAGGGGGCACGGGAGCCTCACCGGGGAGCTGTTTTTT
abundance: few; j_gene: TRBJ1-4; v_gene: TRBV5-1; d_gene: TRBD1; CDR3aa: CASMTGAANEKLFF; CDR3nt: TGCGCCAGCATGACAGGGGCGGCTAATGAAAAACTGTTTTTT
abundance: few; j_gene: TRBJ1-1; v_gene: TRBV7-3; d_gene: -; CDR3aa: CASSLIYKEDTEAFF; CDR3nt: TGTGCCAGCAGCTTAATTTACAAAGAAGACACTGAAGCTTTCTTT
abundance: many; j_gene: TRBJ2-7; v_gene: TRBV5-1; d_gene: TRBD1; CDR3aa: CASSSGQGAAYEQYF; CDR3nt: TGCGCCAGCAGCTCCGGACAGGGGGCGGCCTACGAGCAGTACTTC
abundance: many; j_gene: TRBJ2-7; v_gene: TRBV20-1; d_gene: TRBD2; CDR3aa: CSARVLADSYEQYF; CDR3nt: TGCAGTGCTAGAGTTCTAGCGGACTCCTACGAGCAGTACTTC
abundance: -; j_gene: TRBJ1-3; v_gene: TRBV20-1; d_gene: -; CDR3aa: CSALDRAGNTIYF; CDR3nt: TGCAGTGCGCTCGACCGCGCGGGAAACACCATATATTTT
abundance: many; j_gene: TRBJ2-1; v_gene: TRBV7-2; d_gene: TRBD2; CDR3aa: CASSPRTGGSYNEQFF; CDR3nt: TGTGCCAGCAGCCCCAGGACGGGAGGGTCCTACAATGAGCAGTTCTTC
abundance: few; j_gene: TRBJ2-7; v_gene: TRBV2; d_gene: TRBD2; CDR3aa: CASSLGTSEQYF; CDR3nt: TGTGCCAGCAGTCTCGGGACTAGCGAGCAGTACTTC
abundance: many; j_gene: TRBJ1-1; v_gene: TRBV12-3/TRBV12-4; d_gene: TRBD1; CDR3aa: CASRDGDSNTEAFF; CDR3nt: TGTGCCAGCAGAGACGGGGACAGTAACACTGAAGCTTTCTTT
abundance: -; j_gene: TRBJ2-1; v_gene: TRBV10-1; d_gene: -; CDR3aa: CASSESLSPWVNEQFF; CDR3nt: TGCGCCAGCAGTGAGTCTCTTTCGCCGTGGGTTAATGAGCAGTTCTTC
abundance: few; j_gene: TRBJ1-1; v_gene: TRBV7-9; d_gene: TRBD1; CDR3aa: CATGTGNTEAFF; CDR3nt: TGTGCCACCGGGACAGGGAACACTGAAGCTTTCTTT
abundance: few; j_gene: TRBJ2-1; v_gene: TRBV15; d_gene: -; CDR3aa: CATRDKRGGSSGNEQFF; CDR3nt: TGTGCCACCCGGGACAAGAGGGGCGGGAGTAGTGGGAATGAGCAGTTCTTC
abundance: -; j_gene: TRBJ2-3; v_gene: TRBV7-2; d_gene: TRBD2; CDR3aa: CASSLPSGGTDTQYF; CDR3nt: TGTGCCAGCAGCTTGCCTAGCGGGGGCACAGATACGCAGTATTTT
abundance: -; j_gene: TRBJ2-2; v_gene: TRBV20-1; d_gene: -; CDR3aa: CSARSPWTTNTGELFF; CDR3nt: TGCAGTGCTAGATCCCCCTGGACAACGAACACCGGGGAGCTGTTTTTT
abundance: few; j_gene: TRBJ1-2; v_gene: TRBV5-5; d_gene: -; CDR3aa: CATSPGVTDGYTF; CDR3nt: TGTGCCACCTCGCCTGGGGTCACGGATGGCTACACCTTC
abundance: -; j_gene: TRBJ2-1; v_gene: TRBV10-3; d_gene: TRBD2; CDR3aa: CAISDPWASGSLTRDNEQFF; CDR3nt: TGTGCCATCAGTGATCCTTGGGCTAGCGGGAGTTTGACTCGAGACAATGAGCAGTTCTTC
abundance: few; j_gene: TRBJ2-2; v_gene: TRBV18; d_gene: -; CDR3aa: CASSPKGGELFF; CDR3nt: TGTGCCAGCTCACCAAAAGGCGGGGAGCTGTTTTTT
abundance: few; j_gene: TRBJ1-2; v_gene: TRBV20-1; d_gene: -; CDR3aa: CSARDSGIIYGYTF; CDR3nt: TGCAGTGCTAGGGACTCCGGAATCATTTATGGCTACACCTTC
abundance: many; j_gene: TRBJ2-3; v_gene: TRBV3-1; d_gene: TRBD2; CDR3aa: CASSQDSGMITDTQYF; CDR3nt: TGTGCCAGCAGCCAAGATAGCGGGATGATCACAGATACGCAGTATTTT
abundance: -; j_gene: TRBJ2-7; v_gene: TRBV7-2; d_gene: TRBD1; CDR3aa: CASSYGQDYEQYF; CDR3nt: TGTGCCAGCAGCTACGGACAGGACTACGAGCAGTACTTC
abundance: few; j_gene: TRBJ1-5; v_gene: TRBV12-3/TRBV12-4; d_gene: -; CDR3aa: CASSPMWGIDNQPQHF; CDR3nt: TGTGCCAGCAGTCCAATGTGGGGCATTGACAATCAGCCCCAGCATTTT
abundance: few; j_gene: TRBJ2-6; v_gene: TRBV7-2; d_gene: -; CDR3aa: CASSFVGAAGANVLTF; CDR3nt: TGTGCCAGCAGCTTCGTGGGGGCGGCTGGGGCCAACGTCCTGACTTTC
abundance: many; j_gene: TRBJ1-1; v_gene: TRBV29-1; d_gene: -; CDR3aa: CSVESPGSEAFF; CDR3nt: TGCAGCGTTGAATCCCCGGGGTCTGAAGCTTTCTTT
abundance: -; j_gene: TRBJ1-1; v_gene: TRBV7-6; d_gene: -; CDR3aa: CASSLRLGGSMNTEAFF; CDR3nt: TGTGCCAGCAGCTTACGCCTGGGGGGTTCTATGAACACTGAAGCTTTCTTT
abundance: -; j_gene: TRBJ2-1; v_gene: TRBV20-1; d_gene: -; CDR3aa: CSARDLQLGLYNEQFF; CDR3nt: TGCAGTGCTAGAGATCTCCAGTTAGGCCTTTACAATGAGCAGTTCTTC
abundance: few; j_gene: TRBJ2-2; v_gene: TRBV28; d_gene: TRBD1; CDR3aa: CASSLPQGAYTGELFF; CDR3nt: TGTGCCAGCAGTTTACCGCAGGGGGCATATACCGGGGAGCTGTTTTTT
abundance: -; j_gene: TRBJ2-7; v_gene: TRBV27; d_gene: -; CDR3aa: CASSFWGGPYEQYF; CDR3nt: TGTGCCAGCAGTTTTTGGGGCGGTCCCTACGAGCAGTACTTC
abundance: -; j_gene: TRBJ1-1; v_gene: TRBV2; d_gene: TRBD1; CDR3aa: CASRNGQGATEAFF; CDR3nt: TGTGCCAGCAGGAACGGACAGGGGGCCACTGAAGCTTTCTTT
abundance: -; j_gene: TRBJ2-7; v_gene: TRBV15; d_gene: -; CDR3aa: CATSRDRGALLSYEQYF; CDR3nt: TGTGCCACCAGCAGAGACCGGGGGGCACTACTCTCCTACGAGCAGTACTTC
abundance: few; j_gene: TRBJ2-2; v_gene: TRBV7-9; d_gene: TRBD1; CDR3aa: CASSRQGSDTGELFF; CDR3nt: TGTGCCAGCAGCCGACAGGGGTCGGACACCGGGGAGCTGTTTTTT
abundance: -; j_gene: TRBJ2-7; v_gene: TRBV4-1; d_gene: TRBD1; CDR3aa: CASSQGQEYYEQYF; CDR3nt: TGCGCCAGCAGCCAGGGACAGGAGTACTACGAGCAGTACTTC
abundance: -; j_gene: TRBJ2-2; v_gene: TRBV27; d_gene: TRBD1; CDR3aa: CASGGGPGGHGELFF; CDR3nt: TGTGCCAGCGGTGGAGGGCCAGGGGGCCACGGGGAGCTGTTTTTT
abundance: -; j_gene: TRBJ2-2; v_gene: TRBV7-3; d_gene: -; CDR3aa: CASSSSGGPNTGELFF; CDR3nt: TGTGCCAGCAGTTCAAGCGGAGGCCCGAACACCGGGGAGCTGTTTTTT
abundance: -; j_gene: TRBJ1-6; v_gene: TRBV6-5; d_gene: -; CDR3aa: CASSAVHGSGSPLHF; CDR3nt: TGTGCCAGCAGCGCGGTGCATGGGTCGGGCTCACCCCTCCACTTT
abundance: many; j_gene: TRBJ1-1; v_gene: TRBV5-1; d_gene: -; CDR3aa: CASSFDRFTEAFF; CDR3nt: TGCGCCAGCAGCTTCGACAGGTTCACTGAAGCTTTCTTT
abundance: few; j_gene: TRBJ2-2; v_gene: TRBV4-1; d_gene: -; CDR3aa: CASSLTVGLRNTGELFF; CDR3nt: TGCGCCAGCAGCCTGACCGTGGGACTGAGGAACACCGGGGAGCTGTTTTTT
abundance: many; j_gene: TRBJ1-5; v_gene: TRBV5-1; d_gene: -; CDR3aa: CASSLDSSNQPQHF; CDR3nt: TGCGCCAGCAGCTTGGACAGTAGCAATCAGCCCCAGCATTTT
abundance: many; j_gene: TRBJ1-2; v_gene: TRBV5-5; d_gene: TRBD1; CDR3aa: CASSSGQGISYGYTF; CDR3nt: TGTGCCAGCAGCTCGGGACAGGGCATCTCCTATGGCTACACCTTC
abundance: -; j_gene: TRBJ1-6; v_gene: TRBV7-2; d_gene: TRBD1; CDR3aa: CASSPAGTGVFNSPLHF; CDR3nt: TGTGCCAGCAGCCCAGCCGGGACAGGGGTTTTTAATTCACCCCTCCACTTT
abundance: -; j_gene: TRBJ1-2; v_gene: TRBV6-1; d_gene: TRBD1; CDR3aa: CASSATGFSYGYTF; CDR3nt: TGTGCCAGCAGTGCGACAGGGTTCAGCTATGGCTACACCTTC
abundance: -; j_gene: TRBJ2-2; v_gene: TRBV6-1; d_gene: TRBD2; CDR3aa: CASRGTSLGELFF; CDR3nt: TGTGCCAGCAGGGGGACTAGCCTCGGGGAGCTGTTTTTT
abundance: few; j_gene: TRBJ1-3; v_gene: TRBV7-9; d_gene: -; CDR3aa: CASSGDPNTIYF; CDR3nt: TGTGCCAGCAGCGGGGACCCAAACACCATATATTTT
abundance: -; j_gene: TRBJ2-3; v_gene: TRBV4-3; d_gene: -; CDR3aa: CASSQGTTDTQYF; CDR3nt: TGCGCCAGCAGCCAAGGAACCACAGATACGCAGTATTTT
abundance: many; j_gene: TRBJ2-7; v_gene: TRBV15; d_gene: -; CDR3aa: CATSSFLQGSYEQYF; CDR3nt: TGTGCCACCAGCAGCTTCCTCCAGGGATCCTACGAGCAGTACTTC
abundance: few; j_gene: TRBJ1-1; v_gene: TRBV4-1; d_gene: TRBD1; CDR3aa: CASSQRQGVNTEAFF; CDR3nt: TGCGCCAGCAGCCAGAGACAGGGGGTGAACACTGAAGCTTTCTTT
abundance: many; j_gene: TRBJ1-1; v_gene: TRBV20-1; d_gene: TRBD1; CDR3aa: CSAKSPSRQGQAEAFF; CDR3nt: TGCAGTGCTAAGAGCCCTTCTCGACAGGGTCAAGCTGAAGCTTTCTTT
abundance: -; j_gene: TRBJ1-1; v_gene: TRBV7-9; d_gene: -; CDR3aa: CASSLAGGLEAFF; CDR3nt: TGTGCCAGCAGCTTAGCAGGGGGATTAGAAGCTTTCTTT
abundance: few; j_gene: TRBJ2-2; v_gene: TRBV20-1; d_gene: -; CDR3aa: CSARGSGGGSPGELFF; CDR3nt: TGCAGTGCTAGAGGGTCGGGGGGCGGGAGTCCCGGGGAGCTGTTTTTT
abundance: -; j_gene: TRBJ1-2; v_gene: TRBV28; d_gene: TRBD1; CDR3aa: CASTPTGARLGDYGYTF; CDR3nt: TGTGCCAGCACCCCTACAGGGGCCCGCCTTGGTGACTATGGCTACACCTTC
abundance: -; j_gene: TRBJ1-1; v_gene: TRBV20-1; d_gene: TRBD1; CDR3aa: CSARETGGGSEAFF; CDR3nt: TGCAGTGCTAGAGAGACAGGGGGAGGTTCTGAAGCTTTCTTT
abundance: -; j_gene: TRBJ2-1; v_gene: TRBV7-2; d_gene: -; CDR3aa: CASSPGGQGNEQFF; CDR3nt: TGTGCCAGCAGCCCTGGGGGCCAAGGTAATGAGCAGTTCTTC
abundance: few; j_gene: TRBJ1-5; v_gene: TRBV6-5; d_gene: TRBD1; CDR3aa: CASRGTGGPNQPQHF; CDR3nt: TGTGCCAGCAGAGGGACAGGGGGACCCAATCAGCCCCAGCATTTT
abundance: -; j_gene: TRBJ2-3; v_gene: TRBV6-5; d_gene: -; CDR3aa: CASSYESLDTQYF; CDR3nt: TGTGCCAGCAGTTACGAGTCCCTCGATACGCAGTATTTT
abundance: many; j_gene: TRBJ1-4; v_gene: TRBV4-1; d_gene: -; CDR3aa: CASSHQPDRNEKLFF; CDR3nt: TGCGCCAGCAGCCACCAGCCCGATAGGAATGAAAAACTGTTTTTT